This TCR beta chain was captured in a study of shared clonotypes between healthy human individuals. For the study at large: A donor's plate count was three for CD4 naive and three for CD4 memory; CD8 naive had two and CD8 memory one.

All donors were Caucasian adults living in Nashville, Tennessee. Genomic DNA per cell subset filled all wells of several immunoSEQ plates. Clones were read by immunoSEQ multiplex PCR, and TCRdb kept only the in-frame ones, dropping some. The profile shows hundreds of thousands of clones, more than 95% of them singletons. The CDR3 has 13 amino acids. Germline V gene sequence: CDR1 LNHNV, CDR2 YYDKDF (reference sequence). V was clipped by 3 bases and J by 7 bases, with 13 bases between them. The sequencing sample was made of naive CD4+ T cells sorted from blood. Subset meaning: CD45RA+ positively selected. V usage is TRBV15 and J usage is TRBJ2-7; D may correspond to TRBD1 or TRBD2 (5 bases each). The receptor's source is a woman under 40 in good health. This CDR3 is CATSRNSWGEQYF. CDR3 coding DNA: TGTGCCACCAGCAGGAACAGCTGGGGGGAGCAGTACTTC.